Given below is one T cell receptor (beta chain) in context. Which antigen it targets is not known. Within one base of it there is no much larger clone, and no base qualities were kept. The data originate from a study of blood T cell repertoires in COVID-19 (dated by TCRdb to 2019 to 2021). Broadly, across the study: Samples covering the acute and convalescent phases of COVID-19 were provided by collaborators in the United States, Italy and Spain. The prospective study material was composed of cDNA or gDNA derived from T cells, B-cell-depleted T cells, or PBMCs. Subjects who had been exposed to COVID-19, were actively infected with it, or had recovered from it provided the deeply sampled blood TCRbeta repertoires that made up the dataset. The repertoires were released in a freely available public database meant as a resource for research on the immune response to SARS-CoV-2. Samples came from the ongoing ImmuneRACE study (first 160 participants) plus 1,254 subjects from 6 global collaborators. The sample metadata nearly always contained a de-identified subject ID, COVID-19 status, age in years and sex. Where available, HLA class I and class II types were obtained from metadata supplied by the sample provider rather than from assay-based typing. Findings and caveats that apply to the study as a whole: The amount of clinical and demographic metadata varied by source and participant and was provided uncurated.

Collaborating institutions collected whole blood in K2EDTA tubes following their own protocols. For TCRbeta analysis, collaborators shipped samples as frozen whole blood, isolated PBMCs, or DNA extracted from either of those sample types. The immunoSEQ Assay, a bias-controlled multiplex PCR, was used to amplify TCRbeta CDR3 regions from genomic DNA. As for the original processing: Nucleated cell counts per sample were estimated from amplification of reference gene primers within the assay. To quantify the absolute abundance of each unique TCRbeta CDR3 rearrangement, sequence reads were collapsed and filtered. For each sample, productive Simpson clonality was calculated by taking the square root of Simpson's diversity index across productive rearrangements. TCRdb holds this immuneACCESS table with in-frame rearrangements only. Some clones are missing; in checked studies, unresolved V genes explain under half, and the rest has no known cause. D and trimming come from the DNA, and the V and J calls and clone size come from that table. Within this sample are 95,000 to 130,000 clones, with approximately 87% of them counted one time only. Of the sample, under 3% is held by the ten largest clones.

CDR1 and CDR2, per the germline V gene, are LGHNA and YNFKEQ. Here V drops 0 bases and J drops 1 base, and the junction holds 2 bases not matched to any gene. The CDR3 covers 15 residues, taking in both the cysteine and the phenylalanine. Only CDR3 DNA remains: 45 bases, in frame from the first base. This TCR was recovered from a young man with acute or convalescent COVID-19. The specimen sequenced was peripheral blood. The sequence joins TRBV4-2 to TRBJ1-2; 7 junctional bases match TRBD1. The CDR3: CASSQETGLNYGYTF. The nucleotides are TGTGCCAGCAGCCAAGAGACAGGGCTTAACTATGGCTACACCTTC.